A single sample gave rise to the 22 T cell receptor beta chains below, sequenced in a study of T cell responses to AZD1222 COVID-19 vaccine. Some clones are missing from TCRdb's copy, which holds only in-frame ones; the method was immunoSEQ multiplex PCR. Counted here are about 140,000 clones, about 91% occurring once; the ten biggest clones make up approximately 3%. This specimen was peripheral blood, taken on day 0 of AZD1222 vaccination. These receptors were taken from an adult in good health.

V usage is TRBV15 and J usage is TRBJ1-2; tentatively, D is TRBD1 (5 bases). V dropped 5 bases and J dropped 5 bases, with 21 bases sitting between them. CDR1 is LNHNV, CDR2 YYDKDF, per germline (reference sequence). The CDR3 runs to 16 residues. CDR3: CATSPGQYPTRYGYTF. CDR3 bases: TGTGCCACCAGCCCCGGACAATACCCTACTCGTTATGGCTACACCTTC.

The chain combines TRBV28 with TRBJ1-1; the D is unclear. The CDR3 spans 16 residues. Trimming pared 3 bases from V and 4 bases from J, leaving 18 bases between. Germline V gene lookup returns CDR1 MDHEN and CDR2 SYDVKM. The CDR3 sequence: CASSFLRWVRSTEAFF. The DNA for the CDR3 is TGTGCCAGCAGTTTCCTCCGTTGGGTAAGGTCCACTGAAGCTTTCTTT.

This clone was picked up many times. Other DNA variants within this sample encode the same CDR3. The chain employs TRBV11-3 and TRBJ1-6, with D perhaps matching TRBD1 (5 bases). CDR3 length equals 14 residues. The germline gives CDR1 SGHNT, CDR2 YENEEA. Trimming removed 3 bases from V and 6 bases from J, with 9 bases in between. The DNA for the CDR3 is TGTGCCAGCAGCTTTGATGGGGCTAATTCACCCCTCCACTTT. As protein: CASSFDGANSPLHF. The variable domain in full, with the rest retrieved from reference TRBV11-3 and TRBJ1-6, is EAGVVQSPRYKIIEKKQPVAFWCNPISGHNTLYWYLQNLGQGPELLIRYENEEAVDDSQLPKDRFSAERLKGVDSTLKIQPAELGDSAVYLCASSFDGANSPLHFGNGTRLTVT.

This clone appeared once. The V and J genes are TRBV12-5 and TRBJ2-4; D call uncertain. CDR3 length equals 12 residues. Germline assignment: CDR1 LGHNT and CDR2 FRNRAP. Trimming took off 0 bases at V and 4 bases at J, with 1 base between the two ends. The DNA for the CDR3 is TGTGCTAGTGGTTTGGTGAAAAACATTCAGTACTTC. Translated: CASGLVKNIQYF. Filled out from reference TRBV12-5 and TRBJ2-4, the complete variable domain reads DARVTQTPRHKVTEMGQEVTMRCQPILGHNTVFWYRQTMMQGLELLAYFRNRAPLDDSGMPKDRFSAEMPDATLATLKIQPSEPRDSAVYFCASGLVKNIQYFGAGTRLSVL.

This rearrangement joins TRBV20-1 to TRBJ2-5; the match to TRBD2 covers 7 bases. Looked up from germline, CDR1 is DFQATT and CDR2 is SNEGSKA (reference sequence). With V trimmed by 3 bases and J by 5 bases, 15 bases remained unmatched. The CDR3 sequence is 16 residues long. CDR3 region: CSASRSDGRAGETQYF. The CDR3 region has the DNA TGCAGTGCTAGTCGTTCTGATGGGAGGGCCGGGGAGACCCAGTACTTC.

The chain links TRBV6-2 or TRBV6-3 to TRBJ2-1; D is perhaps TRBD1 (5 bases). CDR3 length: 15 residues. Germline-derived CDR1 and CDR2 are MNHEY and SVGEGT. Between the trimmed V and J ends, which lost 6 bases and 0 bases, there was a span of 12 bases. The CDR3 DNA follows: TGTGCCAGCAGCAGGGAAACATCCTCCTACAATGAGCAGTTCTTC. Translation: CASSRETSSYNEQFF.

V is TRBV9 and J is TRBJ1-2; D is undetermined. Germline CDR1 is SGDLS and CDR2 is YYNGEE. The CDR3 contains 14 residues. V lost 4 bases, J lost 7 bases, and 17 bases lay in between. For the CDR3, the DNA is TGTGCCAGCAGCCCCTCAGGAGGGTTTGGTGGCTACACCTTC. This translates into CASSPSGGFGGYTF.

V and J are TRBV4-1 and TRBJ1-1, with D hard to call. Trimming stripped 0 bases from V and 5 bases from J, with 7 bases between. The CDR3 totals 13 residues. In germline, CDR1 is MGHRA, CDR2 YSYEKL. The CDR3 nucleotides are TGCGCCAGCAGCCAAGACCGGGGAACTGAAGCTTTCTTT. The encoded protein is CASSQDRGTEAFF.

The V call is TRBV6-2 or TRBV6-3, the J call TRBJ2-1, with D unresolved. The V gene lost 4 bases and the J gene lost 5 bases, with 9 bases spanning the gap. The CDR3 has 13 amino acids. Germline loops: CDR1 MNHEY, CDR2 SVGEGT. The CDR3 protein is CASSSLTDNEQFF. The DNA for the CDR3 is TGTGCCAGCAGTTCGCTAACCGACAATGAGCAGTTCTTC.

The chain joins TRBV15 to TRBJ2-1, with 7 nucleotides matching TRBD1. The J segment lost 8 bases and the V segment lost 6 bases, leaving 13 bases of the junction unmatched. Germline V gene lookup returns CDR1 LNHNV and CDR2 YYDKDF (reference sequence). This CDR3 is built from 15 residues. The CDR3 is CATRKDRASLDEQFF. The CDR3 DNA sequence: TGTGCCACCAGGAAAGACAGGGCTTCTCTGGATGAGCAGTTCTTC.

The V call is TRBV27, the J call TRBJ2-3; TRBD2 matches at 12 bases. Germline V gene data show CDR1 as MNHEY and CDR2 as SMNVEV (reference sequence). J lost 2 bases, V lost 3 bases, and 3 bases had no gene match. The CDR3 runs to 16 residues. The CDR3 DNA follows: TGTGCCAGCAGTTTCCTAGCGGGAGGGGTCACAGATACGCAGTATTTT. It yields the protein CASSFLAGGVTDTQYF.

The J gene is TRBJ2-1, the V gene TRBV20-1; no clear D gene. This CDR3 has 11 residues. Trimming left V 6 bases short and J 5 bases short, with 8 bases between. From germline, CDR1 is DFQATT and CDR2 SNEGSKA (reference sequence). The CDR3 region is CSALRNNEQFF. The CDR3 DNA follows: TGCAGTGCCCTCAGGAACAATGAGCAGTTCTTC.

This chain connects TRBV6-5 to TRBJ2-2, with D unresolved. Germline V CDR1 and CDR2: MNHEY, SVGAGI. CDR3 length equals 12 residues. The V end was cut by 4 bases, the J end by 6 bases, with 6 bases between. CDR3: CASSLVPGELFF. In nucleotides, the CDR3 is TGTGCCAGCAGTTTGGTACCCGGGGAGCTGTTTTTT.

A note on this clone: Distinct nucleotide sequences in the sample also encode this CDR3. The chain combines TRBV24-1 with TRBJ1-5; 8 bases line up with TRBD1. CDR3 size: 15 residues. The germline CDR1 and CDR2 sequences are KGHDR and SFDVKD. V trimming: 7 bases; J trimming: 4 bases; junction bases outside the gene matches: 8. CDR3 DNA: TGTGCCACCAGGTCTGGGCAGGGGGCAAATCAGCCCCAGCATTTT. Translating it yields CATRSGQGANQPQHF.

The sample holds one count of this clone. The genes are TRBV6-5 and TRBJ2-5; D is unclear. CDR3 size: 13 residues. Germline CDR1 and CDR2: MNHEY and SVGAGI. Trimming pared 5 bases from V and 2 bases from J, leaving 9 bases between. The CDR3: CASSKRRQETQYF. In DNA form, the CDR3 reads TGTGCCAGCAGTAAGCGACGTCAAGAGACCCAGTACTTC.

There are many counts of this clone. The rearrangement links TRBV27 to TRBJ2-5; TRBD1 or TRBD2 may be the D gene (6 bases each). This CDR3 is 13 amino acids long. Germline loops: CDR1 MNHEY, CDR2 SMNVEV (reference sequence). V was cut by 10 bases and J by 5 bases, with 17 bases left in between. DNA for the CDR3: TGTGCCACCCGAGAGGGGGGCGGCGAGACCCAGTACTTC. It is translated as CATREGGGETQYF.

This chain joins TRBV6-4 and TRBJ2-4; D is perhaps TRBD1 or TRBD2 (6 bases each). V shed 4 bases and J shed 5 bases, with 15 bases lying between them. Looked up from germline, CDR1 is MRHNA and CDR2 is SNTAGT. This CDR3 region has 15 residues. The CDR3 coding sequence is TGTGCCAGCAGTGTGGAGGGGGGCCCCCAAAACATTCAGTACTTC. Residues: CASSVEGGPQNIQYF.

The rearrangement links TRBV5-4 to TRBJ1-2; D uncertain. Trimming stripped 0 bases from V and 7 bases from J, with 7 bases between. This CDR3 region has 12 residues. The germline gives CDR1 SGHNT, CDR2 YYREEE (reference sequence). The CDR3 sequence is CASSLEVAGYTF. For the CDR3, the DNA is TGTGCCAGCAGCTTGGAGGTCGCTGGCTACACCTTC.

The chain combines TRBV24-1 with TRBJ2-1; tentatively, D is TRBD1 or TRBD2 (6 bases each). CDR1 and CDR2 from the germline V gene are KGHDR and SFDVKD. Trimming shortened V by 10 bases and J by 8 bases, and 23 bases separated the two germline ends. There are 15 residues in the CDR3. CDR3 DNA sequence: TGTGCCACGAAACCAGGGGCTAGCGAGGCGGATGAGCAGTTCTTC. This codes for CATKPGASEADEQFF.

This chain joins TRBV28 and TRBJ1-2; D is unclear. This CDR3 comprises 15 residues. Trimming removed 5 bases at V and 4 bases at J, with 17 bases between. Germline V gene lookup returns CDR1 MDHEN and CDR2 SYDVKM. The DNA for the CDR3 is TGTGCCAGCAGTGCCTCGAGGGCGGAGTCCTATGGCTACACCTTC. Its translation is CASSASRAESYGYTF.

The chain employs TRBV5-1 and TRBJ2-1, with D unclear. Trimming shortened V by 4 bases and J by 8 bases, and 13 bases separated the two germline ends. The CDR3 length is 13 residues. The germline V gene encodes CDR1 SGHRS and CDR2 YFSETQ. Here the CDR3 reads CASSPGPLHEQFF. CDR3 DNA sequence: TGCGCCAGCAGCCCAGGACCCCTCCATGAGCAGTTCTTC.

The sample holds one count of this clone. The chain is built from TRBV20-1 and TRBJ2-1, with TRBD2 matching 10 bases. CDR3 length equals 15 residues. Germline V gene data show CDR1 as DFQATT and CDR2 as SNEGSKA (reference sequence). V lost 3 bases and J lost 6; bases outside the gene matches: 8. The CDR3 spells CSASSSGRYSNEQFF. The CDR3 nucleotides are TGCAGTGCTAGTTCTAGCGGGAGATATTCCAATGAGCAGTTCTTC.